Reported below is one TCR beta chain. Its antigen is unknown. The entry originates in a study of shared clonotypes between healthy human individuals. Whole-study findings and limits: The study sampled only blood, and tissue repertoires likely differ. Lower generation probabilities were found for non-shared clonotypes than for those shared by all four donors.

This table comes from immunoSEQ multiplex PCR, and its TCRdb copy is limited to in-frame clones, with some not included. This sample yields approximately 2.5 million clones, of which over 85% are seen a single time; more than 0.12% belongs to the top ten. A CD45RA+ naive subset and a CD45RA-negative memory subset were split from CD4+ cells. V was clipped by 3 bases and J by 0 bases, with 10 bases between them. The length of the CDR3 is 16 residues. Material: naive CD4+ T cells sorted from blood. Subset indicated: CD45RA+ positively selected. V and J are TRBV5-3 and TRBJ2-6; tentatively, D is TRBD1 (5 bases). TRBV5-3 is an ORF; its function is uncertain. The clonotype originates from a man aged 18-30 years in good health. CDR3 bases: TGTGCCAGAAGCTCGACAGCGCACTCTGGGGCCAACGTCCTGACTTTC. It is translated as CARSSTAHSGANVLTF.